This T cell receptor (beta chain) was obtained from a study of beta chain features in type 1 diabetes. Overall study context: There were 107,917,701 sorted cells examined across all samples. Findings of the study overall: Shortening of TCRB CDR3s, moderate but significant, appeared in all four CD4+ subsets of Type 1 diabetes patients. Shorter templates might be favored by PCR, and equally so in patients and in controls.

The germline gives CDR1 GTSNPN, CDR2 SVGIG (reference sequence). This CDR3 region has 15 residues. The V gene lost 5 bases and the J gene lost 0 bases, with 16 bases spanning the gap. Expressed TCRB transcripts were sequenced after all isolated RNA was converted to cDNA. Data came from immunoSEQ multiplex PCR; TCRdb stores just in-frame clones and leaves some out. The sample consists of 350,000 or so clones, roughly a fifth of them appearing once. CD4+ naive, central memory, regulatory and stem cell-like memory cells were sorted via CD45RO/CCR7/CD25/CD127/CD95/CD27. This clone was picked up a small number of times. Its antigen is as yet unknown.

Input material: naive CD4+ T cells from blood. This rearrangement joins TRBV30 to TRBJ1-1; tentative D call: TRBD1 (6 bases). This TCR derives from a woman aged 18-29 years in good health. The CDR3 nucleotides are TGTGCCTGGTCTATAGGGACAAGCATGAACACTGAAGCTTTCTTT. Its translation is CAWSIGTSMNTEAFF.